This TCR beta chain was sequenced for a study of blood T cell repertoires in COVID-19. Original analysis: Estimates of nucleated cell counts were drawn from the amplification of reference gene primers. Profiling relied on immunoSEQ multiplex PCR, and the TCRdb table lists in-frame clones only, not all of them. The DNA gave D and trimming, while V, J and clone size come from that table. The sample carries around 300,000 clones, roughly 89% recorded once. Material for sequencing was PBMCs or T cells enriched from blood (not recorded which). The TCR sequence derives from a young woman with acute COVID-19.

For the CDR3, the DNA is TGTGCCAGCAGTGACGCTAGCGGGAGGATCACGAACACCGGGGAGCTGTTTTTT. It translates to CASSDASGRITNTGELFF. V and J are TRBV2 and TRBJ2-2; TRBD2 matches 11 bases. Losses at the gene ends were 3 bases for V and 0 bases for J; bases not matched to a gene: 6. The CDR3 is 18 residues long. Germline V gene lookup returns CDR1 SNHLY and CDR2 FYNNEI.